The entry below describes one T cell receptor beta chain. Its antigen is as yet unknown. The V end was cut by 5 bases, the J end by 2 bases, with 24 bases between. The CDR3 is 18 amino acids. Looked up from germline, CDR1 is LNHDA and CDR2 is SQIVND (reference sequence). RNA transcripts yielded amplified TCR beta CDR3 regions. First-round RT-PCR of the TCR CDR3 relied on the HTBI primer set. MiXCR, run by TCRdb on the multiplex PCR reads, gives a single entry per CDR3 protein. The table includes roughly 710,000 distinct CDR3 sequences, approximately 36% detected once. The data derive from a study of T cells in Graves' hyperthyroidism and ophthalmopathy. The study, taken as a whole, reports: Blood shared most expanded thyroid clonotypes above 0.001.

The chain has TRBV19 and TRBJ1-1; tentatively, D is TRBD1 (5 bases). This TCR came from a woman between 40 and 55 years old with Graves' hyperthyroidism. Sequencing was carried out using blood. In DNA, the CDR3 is TGTGCCAGTAGTCCGGGACTAGCGGGGGGGTCGGTCAACACTGAAGCTTTCTTT. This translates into CASSPGLAGGSVNTEAFF.